This T cell receptor beta chain was retrieved from a study of OX40 agonist ivuxolimab in advanced cancers. Some clones are missing from TCRdb's copy, which holds only in-frame ones; the method was immunoSEQ multiplex PCR. The profile shows approximately 81,000 clones, 93% of them singletons. As regards this clone: Antigen unknown.

Study observations and caveats: It was not determined which antigens were specifically recognized by the peripheral T cells that had undergone clonal expansion. Part of the nonresponder group also had normalized T-cell clonal expansion that was low.

Germline-derived CDR1 and CDR2 are MDHEN and SYDVKM. This CDR3 contains 17 residues. The trim removed 8 bases at V and 4 bases at J, leaving 16 bases unmatched. The material sequenced was CD4+ or CD8+ T cells sorted from blood, taken in a trial of the OX40 agonist ivuxolimab. J is TRBJ2-5 and V is TRBV28; 10 bases map to TRBD2. The receptor comes from an adult with an advanced solid tumor such as melanoma, head and neck, liver or kidney cancer. The CDR3 DNA reads as TGTGCCAGCTTCCCTTATAGAGCGGGAGGGCCCTCAGAGACCCAGTACTTC. It codes for CASFPYRAGGPSETQYF. Supplemented by reference TRBV28 and TRBJ2-5, the full variable domain reads DVKVTQSSRYLVKRTGEKVFLECVQDMDHENMFWYRQDPGLGLRLIYFSYDVKMKEKGDIPEGYSVSREKKERFSLILESASTNQTSMYLCASFPYRAGGPSETQYFGPGTRLLVL.